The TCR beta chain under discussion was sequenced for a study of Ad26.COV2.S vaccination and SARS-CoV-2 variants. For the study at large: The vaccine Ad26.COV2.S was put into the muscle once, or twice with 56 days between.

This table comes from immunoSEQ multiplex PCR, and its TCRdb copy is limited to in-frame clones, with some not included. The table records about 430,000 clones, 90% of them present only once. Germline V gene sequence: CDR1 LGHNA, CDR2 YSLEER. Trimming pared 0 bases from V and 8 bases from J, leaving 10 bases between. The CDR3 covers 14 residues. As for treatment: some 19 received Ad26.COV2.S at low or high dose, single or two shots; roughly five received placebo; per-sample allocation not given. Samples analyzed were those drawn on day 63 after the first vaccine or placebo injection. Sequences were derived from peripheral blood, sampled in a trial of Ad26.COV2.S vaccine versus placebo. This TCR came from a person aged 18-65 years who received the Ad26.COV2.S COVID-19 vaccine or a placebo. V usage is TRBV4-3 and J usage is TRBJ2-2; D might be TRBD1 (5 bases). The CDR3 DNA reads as TGCGCCAGCAGCCAAGAGAGACAGAGAGGGGAGCTGTTTTTT. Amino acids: CASSQERQRGELFF.